This T cell receptor (beta chain) was profiled in a study of T cells after yellow fever vaccination. Overall study results and limits: Abundant clonotypes (contaminants from the bulk population) could be present in FACS-sorted repertoires. Most primary-vaccination clones reappeared after the booster (approximately 95% CD4, 75% to 90% CD8). Clonotypes appearing in both CD4 and CD8 compartments existed, and their share was small.

Trimming pared 11 bases from V and 7 bases from J, leaving 17 bases between. CDR1 and CDR2 from the germline V gene are ENHRY and SYGVKD. CDR3 size: 13 residues. This clonotype was recorded many times. Its antigen is undetermined. For TCR, cDNA came from 5'RACE template switching, which added a universal primer site and UMIs. TCRdb re-called the 5' RACE reads through MiXCR, storing one row per CDR3 protein. The data contain around 530,000 distinct CDR3 sequences, less than 20% of them singletons. The chain combines TRBV10-3 with TRBJ1-4; D not certain. The source is a man aged 18 to 29 who received the YFV17D yellow fever vaccine. The source material was PBMCs, sampled 5 to 6 days after the first yellow fever vaccination. CDR3 DNA sequence: TGTGCCCGAGGGATCGTTCTGGTTGAAAAACTGTTTTTT. Translating it yields CARGIVLVEKLFF.